Below are 32 T cell receptor beta chains sequenced from a single sample in a study of CD8+CD57+ T cells in acquired aplastic anemia. Those patients picked for sequencing had displayed CD8+CD57+ cell expansion on flow cytometry. Genomic DNA was employed as the template in profiling TCR beta VDJ and CDR3. One entry per CDR3 protein, called by TCRdb with MiXCR from the reads. The repertoire holds under 250,000 distinct CDR3 sequences, with about 62% as singletons. The sequenced sample was sorted CD4+, CD8+, or CD8+CD57+ T cells (not recorded which) from PBMCs. All receptors come from a human donor with aplastic anemia.

The rearrangement links TRBV6-2 or TRBV6-3 to TRBJ2-1, with 9 positions matching TRBD1. CDR1 is MNHEY, CDR2 SVGEGT, per germline. The length of the CDR3 is 17 residues. After removal of 10 bases from V and 2 bases from J, the junction contained 15 bases not matched to a gene. The CDR3 nucleotides are TGTGCCACCTGGGACAGGGAGAGGCGCTTGGCCTACAATGAGCAGTTCTTC. This gives the protein CATWDRERRLAYNEQFF.

The chain couples TRBV20-1 to TRBJ2-3, with D maybe TRBD1 (5 bases). Germline CDR1 DFQATT, CDR2 SNEGSKA (reference sequence). This CDR3 comprises 13 residues. With 5 bases removed from V and 2 bases from J, the gap between germline ends came to 11 bases. CDR3 coding DNA: TGCAGTGCTGCGGACACCTCCACAGATACGCAGTATTTT. Translating it yields CSAADTSTDTQYF.

The J gene is TRBJ2-7, the V gene TRBV7-9; D might be TRBD1 (5 bases). Per germline, CDR1 SEHNR and CDR2 FQNEAQ (reference sequence). The CDR3 is made up of 12 amino acids. V dropped 10 bases and J dropped 2 bases, with 12 bases sitting between them. CDR3 sequence: CATSDTTYEQYF. The CDR3 DNA sequence: TGTGCCACCTCGGACACTACCTACGAGCAGTACTTC.

The chain is built from TRBV9 and TRBJ1-2, with TRBD1 as a possible D gene (6 bases). Germline V lookup: CDR1 SGDLS, CDR2 YYNGEE. Trimming removed 3 bases from V and 2 bases from J, with 11 bases in between. The CDR3 has 14 residues. CDR3 in DNA: TGTGCCAGCAGCGGGAGGGGGGTAAACTATGGCTACACCTTC. Its translation: CASSGRGVNYGYTF.

This clonotype was counted once. This chain connects TRBV9 to TRBJ2-6; 10 bases map to TRBD1. Trimming took 4 bases from V and 3 from J; bases not matched to a gene: 10. Germline-derived CDR1 and CDR2 are SGDLS and YYNGEE. CDR3 length: 18 amino acids. The CDR3 sequence is CASSPRQGQGSGANVLTF. As DNA, the CDR3 is TGTGCCAGCAGCCCACGGCAGGGACAGGGGAGTGGGGCCAACGTCCTGACTTTC.

This chain joins TRBV10-1 and TRBJ1-5; 10 nucleotides align to TRBD1. The V gene's germline CDR1 is WNHNN and CDR2 SYGVQD (reference sequence). This CDR3 has 16 amino acids. V was clipped by 8 bases and J by 0 bases; unmatched bases: 7. The CDR3 reads CASGRDRGYSNQPQHF. In nucleotides, the CDR3 is TGCGCCAGCGGGAGGGACAGGGGTTATAGCAATCAGCCCCAGCATTTT.

V gene TRBV10-3 combines with J gene TRBJ2-7; 9 bases map to TRBD2. CDR1 is ENHRY, CDR2 SYGVKD, per germline. Trimming removed 0 bases from V and 6 bases from J; junction bases left unmatched: 9. This CDR3 has 16 amino acids. The CDR3 loop reads CAISESPGTSILEQYF. DNA of the CDR3: TGTGCCATCAGTGAGTCGCCGGGGACTAGCATTCTCGAGCAGTACTTC.

The chain links TRBV5-8 to TRBJ1-2, with unresolved D. The length of the CDR3 is 16 residues. Germline CDR1 and CDR2: SGHTS and YDEGEE. The ends were cut back, 0 bases at V and 3 bases at J, with 15 bases in the middle. DNA of the CDR3: TGTGCCAGCAGCTTGGCCCGAGGTCGAGCCTACTATGGCTACACCTTC. Its protein is CASSLARGRAYYGYTF.

The chain uses TRBV10-3 and TRBJ1-5; 8 nucleotides match TRBD1. Trimming took 6 bases from V and 6 from J; bases not matched to a gene: 7. The CDR3 spans 14 residues. From germline, CDR1 is ENHRY and CDR2 SYGVKD. Written as DNA, the CDR3 is TGTGCCATCAGCTTGGGACAGGAGAGTCAGCCCCAGCATTTT. It translates to CAISLGQESQPQHF.

The V call is TRBV7-3, the J call TRBJ2-3; 7 bases are a match to TRBD1. The CDR3 is 14 residues long. V lost 5 bases to trimming and J lost 6 bases; unmatched junction nucleotides: 8. The germline CDR1 and CDR2 sequences are SGHTA and FQGTGA. CDR3 sequence: CASSEGYRGDTQYF. The DNA for the CDR3 is TGTGCCAGCAGCGAAGGATACAGGGGTGATACGCAGTATTTT.

This clonotype was seen just once. The V call is TRBV19, the J call TRBJ1-6, with no clear D. V was shortened by 9 bases and J by 9 bases, with 18 bases between the two germline ends. Germline V gene lookup returns CDR1 LNHDA and CDR2 SQIVND (reference sequence). This CDR3 is 14 amino acids long. The CDR3 coding sequence is TGTGCCAGCAGCCCTACGGGGTGGGGTTCACCCCTCCACTTT. It codes for CASSPTGWGSPLHF.

The CDR3 nucleotides are TGCGCCAGCAGCGGAAGGGACGGCTCCTACGAGCAGTACTTC. Encoded protein: CASSGRDGSYEQYF. The chain is built from TRBV5-1 and TRBJ2-7, with D tentatively TRBD1 or TRBD2 (5 bases each). The CDR3 contains 14 residues. CDR1 and CDR2 from the germline V gene are SGHRS and YFSETQ. V shed 4 bases and J shed 0 bases, with 11 bases lying between them.

J is TRBJ2-7 and V is TRBV10-1, with unresolved D. From germline, CDR1 is WNHNN and CDR2 SYGVQD (reference sequence). The CDR3 is made up of 13 amino acids. Trimming took 6 bases from V and 5 from J, leaving 14 bases between them. CDR3 in DNA: TGCGCCAGCAGCGACACCTCAACGGACGAGCAGTACTTC. Encoded protein: CASSDTSTDEQYF.

This chain connects TRBV29-1 to TRBJ2-7; D possibly corresponds to TRBD2 (5 bases). V shed 4 bases and J shed 3 bases, with 10 bases lying between them. The CDR3 consists of 12 residues. The germline CDR1 and CDR2 sequences are SQVTM and ANQGSEA. The CDR3 reads CSVVDRDYEQYF. CDR3 DNA: TGCAGCGTTGTCGACCGGGACTACGAGCAGTACTTC.

This clonotype appeared once. The V call is TRBV7-2, the J call TRBJ2-3, with D unclear. Germline V gene data show CDR1 as SGHTA and CDR2 as FQGNSA. The CDR3 runs to 14 residues. V was clipped by 1 base and J by 4 bases, with 9 bases between them. CDR3 sequence: CASSLDSNADTQYF. CDR3 DNA: TGTGCCAGCAGCTTAGATTCCAATGCAGATACGCAGTATTTT.

The chain recombines TRBV3-1 with TRBJ2-5; 11 positions agree with TRBD2. The ends lost 2 bases at V and 5 bases at J; junction bases unmatched: 1. This CDR3 is 14 amino acids long. The germline gives CDR1 LGHDT, CDR2 YNNKEL (reference sequence). CDR3 sequence (DNA): TGTGCCAGCAGCCAACTAGCGGGGGGCGAGACCCAGTACTTC. Translation: CASSQLAGGETQYF.

The chain employs TRBV9 and TRBJ1-6; D is ambiguous. Germline V lookup: CDR1 SGDLS, CDR2 YYNGEE. The CDR3 is made up of 14 amino acids. V lost 5 bases, J lost 4 bases, and 10 bases lay in between. The CDR3 coding sequence is TGTGCCAGCAGTACGACACCTTATAATTCACCCCTCCACTTT. Translated, it gives CASSTTPYNSPLHF.

V and J are TRBV7-8 and TRBJ1-5, with D unclear. The CDR3 consists of 13 residues. The V gene lost 5 bases and the J gene lost 5 bases, with 10 bases spanning the gap. Germline loops: CDR1 SGHVS, CDR2 FQNEAQ. The CDR3 region is CASSIIRYQPQHF. CDR3 coding DNA: TGTGCCAGCAGCATTATTCGGTATCAGCCCCAGCATTTT.

This clonotype was detected ten times or more. The rearrangement links TRBV19 to TRBJ2-2, with D possibly TRBD1 on 6 matching bases. Germline CDR1 LNHDA, CDR2 SQIVND (reference sequence). This CDR3 contains 17 residues. Trimming cost V 3 bases and J 4 bases, with 18 bases left between them. The CDR3 DNA reads TGTGCCAGTAGTATCGGGACATCCTATCAAATCACCGGGGAGCTGTTTTTT. It is translated as CASSIGTSYQITGELFF.

This clonotype was found a few times. The chain combines TRBV2 with TRBJ2-7, with TRBD1 matching 7 bases. Germline V gene lookup returns CDR1 SNHLY and CDR2 FYNNEI. There are 15 residues in the CDR3. V shed 7 bases and J 6 bases; nucleotides not matched to a gene: 15. As DNA, the CDR3 is TGTGCCAGCATTCCCGACAGGGCTAGGCACGCCGAGCAGTACTTC. Translated, it gives CASIPDRARHAEQYF.

The chain recombines TRBV7-2 with TRBJ1-1; 7 nucleotides match TRBD1. Germline V gene sequence: CDR1 SGHTA, CDR2 FQGNSA. The CDR3 is 14 residues long. J was trimmed by 0 bases and V by 4 bases; bases with no gene match: 2. The CDR3 loop reads CASSWTGMNTEAFF. Written as DNA, the CDR3 is TGTGCCAGCAGCTGGACAGGTATGAACACTGAAGCTTTCTTT.

The chain has TRBV12-3 or TRBV12-4 and TRBJ2-7; the D gene could be TRBD1 or TRBD2 (6 bases each). CDR3 length: 15 residues. V dropped 3 bases and J dropped 1 base, with 13 bases sitting between them. The CDR3 DNA reads TGTGCCAGCAGTTTTATAGGGGGACTTTCCTACGAGCAGTACTTC. It yields the protein CASSFIGGLSYEQYF.

This clonotype was seen a handful of times. V is TRBV12-3 or TRBV12-4 and J is TRBJ1-6, with TRBD1 identical over 7 bases. The V and J ends lost 6 bases and 5 bases, in that order; junction bases with no gene match: 4. This CDR3 comprises 14 residues. The CDR3 spells CASSPGQNNSPLHF. For the CDR3, the DNA is TGTGCCAGCAGCCCGGGACAGAATAATTCACCCCTCCACTTT.

The chain carries TRBV10-3 and TRBJ2-4; 7 bases agree with TRBD1. Judging by the DNA end, TRBJ2-7 fits better; the J call may be wrong. The CDR3 length is 15 residues. CDR1 is ENHRY and CDR2 is SYGVKD in the germline V gene. The chain's CDR3 is CAIRGGQDLTYEQYF. The CDR3 nucleotides read TGTGCCATCAGAGGTGGACAGGATCTTACCTACGAGCAGTACTTC.

The chain carries TRBV6-2 or TRBV6-3 and TRBJ1-2; D is uncertain. The V end was cut by 10 bases, the J end by 3 bases, with 12 bases between. Germline V CDR1 and CDR2: MNHEY, SVGEGT. The CDR3 contains 12 residues. DNA of the CDR3: TGTGCCATCAGGACCCTAGACTATGGCTACACCTTC. Amino acid sequence: CAIRTLDYGYTF.

This chain uses TRBV10-3 with TRBJ1-5, with D unclear. The V gene lost 0 bases and the J gene lost 6 bases, with 18 bases spanning the gap. This CDR3 is 17 amino acids long. From germline, CDR1 is ENHRY and CDR2 SYGVKD. CDR3 sequence: CAISESRGREGGQPQHF. CDR3 bases: TGTGCCATCAGTGAGTCGCGTGGTCGCGAGGGTGGTCAGCCCCAGCATTTT.

This clonotype turned up a few times. The chain recombines TRBV29-1 with TRBJ2-5; TRBD1 aligns across 8 bases. The germline CDR1 and CDR2 sequences are SQVTM and ANQGSEA. The trim removed 5 bases at V and 5 bases at J, leaving 7 bases unmatched. The CDR3 sequence is 13 residues long. The CDR3 loop reads CSVRQGIGETQYF. CDR3 DNA sequence: TGCAGCGTTCGACAGGGGATAGGGGAGACCCAGTACTTC.

The chain couples TRBV5-8 to TRBJ2-7, with 13 bases that match TRBD2. This CDR3 spans 14 amino acids. J was trimmed by 5 bases and V by 7 bases; bases with no gene match: 6. Per germline, CDR1 SGHTS and CDR2 YDEGEE. CDR3 region: CASGGLAGSHEQYF. The DNA for the CDR3 is TGTGCCAGCGGGGGACTAGCGGGATCGCACGAGCAGTACTTC.

This clonotype was seen many times. CDR3: CASSHGQGITYEQYF. DNA of the CDR3: TGTGCCAGCAGTCACGGACAGGGAATAACCTACGAGCAGTACTTC. This chain joins TRBV12-3 or TRBV12-4 and TRBJ2-7; 8 bases fit TRBD1. The V and J ends lost 5 bases and 2 bases, in that order; junction bases with no gene match: 8. This CDR3 has 15 amino acids.

At least ten counts were recorded for this clonotype. The chain is built from TRBV13 and TRBJ2-1; D remains unclear. The V end lost 3 bases, the J end lost 10 bases, and 10 bases lay between the germline ends. Germline V lookup: CDR1 PRHDT, CDR2 FYEKMQ (reference sequence). This CDR3 has 12 amino acids. The CDR3 coding sequence is TGTGCCAGCAGCTTTCAAGGACCCGAGCAGTTCTTC. It is translated as CASSFQGPEQFF.

The rearrangement joins TRBV6-1 to TRBJ2-7; D is perhaps TRBD1 (5 bases). Per the germline V gene, CDR1 is MNHNS and CDR2 is SASEGT. V lost 0 bases and J 5 bases, leaving 11 bases between the germline ends. This CDR3 has 14 residues. In DNA, the CDR3 is TGTGCCAGCAGTGAAGCTGAAGGGGTGGACGAGCAGTACTTC. Protein sequence: CASSEAEGVDEQYF.

This clonotype has a single count. The chain couples TRBV29-1 to TRBJ2-3, with a weak D call TRBD1 (5 bases). The CDR3 extends over 12 amino acids. The V gene lost 7 bases and the J gene lost 2 bases, with 10 bases spanning the gap. The germline gives CDR1 SQVTM, CDR2 ANQGSEA. For the CDR3, the DNA is TGCAGCGCGCTAGGGGTCACAGATACGCAGTATTTT. This codes for CSALGVTDTQYF.